This record looks at one T cell receptor beta chain sequence and its context. The limits of the CDR3 on the DNA are not certain, so only TCRdb's listed CDR3 is given. This entry comes from a study of low-dose radiotherapy and immunotherapy resistance in tumors. In the study overall: Intravenous ipilimumab 1 mg/kg every six weeks was given with nivolumab 240 mg every two weeks.

Termini included, the CDR3 measures 15 amino acids. Germline CDR1 MNHEY, CDR2 SVGEGT. Gene-specific TRAV and TRBV primers were used for first-strand cDNA, covering alpha and beta chains. The authors ran about 18 PCR cycles to amplify TCRs with a constant-region primer and V-primer adapter. A single record per CDR3 protein comes from TCRdb applying MiXCR to the reads. The sample lists 30,000 to 45,000 distinct CDR3 sequences, around 20% occurring once. Described time point: after trial treatment. The treatment here: LDRT plus nivolumab, ipilimumab, low-dose cyclophosphamide and aspirin (RACIN trial). The sample consisted of PBMCs, taken after low-dose radiotherapy plus immunotherapy. This TCR was recovered from a female donor with ovarian cancer. The chain is built from TRBV6-2 or TRBV6-3 and TRBJ2-2; the listed D gene, TRBD1, was not tested against the DNA. CDR3 region: CASRRDSGTGELFFF.